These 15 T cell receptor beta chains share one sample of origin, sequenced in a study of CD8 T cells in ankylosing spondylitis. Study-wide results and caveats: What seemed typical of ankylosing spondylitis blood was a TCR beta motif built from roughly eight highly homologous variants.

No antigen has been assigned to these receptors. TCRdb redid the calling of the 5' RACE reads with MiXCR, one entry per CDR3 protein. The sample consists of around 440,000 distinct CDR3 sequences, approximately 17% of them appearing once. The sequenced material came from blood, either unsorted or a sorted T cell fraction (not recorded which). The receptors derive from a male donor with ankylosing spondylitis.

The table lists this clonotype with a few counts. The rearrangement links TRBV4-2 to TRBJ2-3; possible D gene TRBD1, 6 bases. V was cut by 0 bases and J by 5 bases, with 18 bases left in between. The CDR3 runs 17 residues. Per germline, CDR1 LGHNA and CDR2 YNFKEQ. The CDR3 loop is CASSQDFGAGVKDTQYF. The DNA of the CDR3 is TGTGCCAGCAGCCAAGATTTCGGGGCAGGGGTAAAAGATACGCAGTATTTT.

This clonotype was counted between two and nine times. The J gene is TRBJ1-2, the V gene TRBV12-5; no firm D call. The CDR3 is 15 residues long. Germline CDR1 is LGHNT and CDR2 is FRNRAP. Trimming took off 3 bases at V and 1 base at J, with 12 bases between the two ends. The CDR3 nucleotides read TGTGCTAGTGGTTTAGGGCCGACACTTAACTATGGCTACACCTTC. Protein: CASGLGPTLNYGYTF.

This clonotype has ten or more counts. CDR3 DNA: TGTGCCAGCAGCTTAGCTGGACAGTTGAACACTGAAGCTTTCTTT. Its protein is CASSLAGQLNTEAFF. The rearrangement joins TRBV7-2 to TRBJ1-1; maybe TRBD1 (6 bases). CDR1 is SGHTA and CDR2 is FQGNSA in the germline V gene. The length of the CDR3 is 15 residues. The V end was cut by 0 bases, the J end by 0 bases, with 8 bases between. The entire variable domain, with the rest obtained from reference TRBV7-2 and TRBJ1-1, is as follows: GAGVSQSPSNKVTEKGKDVELRCDPISGHTALYWYRQSLGQGLEFLIYFQGNSAPDKSGLPSDRFSAERTGGSVSTLTIQRTQQEDSAVYLCASSLAGQLNTEAFFGQGTRLTVV.

DNA of the CDR3: TGCAGTGCTTCCGGACTAGCGTCTGGCACAGATACGCAGTATTTT. Translating gives CSASGLASGTDTQYF. The rearrangement links TRBV20-1 to TRBJ2-3; 9 nucleotides agree with TRBD2. Per germline, CDR1 DFQATT and CDR2 SNEGSKA (reference sequence). Trimming took 5 bases from V and 1 from J; bases not matched to a gene: 7. This CDR3 is 15 amino acids long.

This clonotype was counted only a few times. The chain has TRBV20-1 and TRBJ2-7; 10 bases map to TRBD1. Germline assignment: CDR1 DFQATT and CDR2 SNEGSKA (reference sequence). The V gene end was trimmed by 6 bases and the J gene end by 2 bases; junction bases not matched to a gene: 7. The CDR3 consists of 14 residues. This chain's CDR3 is CSAAGTGAPYEQYF. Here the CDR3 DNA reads TGCAGTGCCGCCGGGACAGGGGCTCCCTACGAGCAGTACTTC.

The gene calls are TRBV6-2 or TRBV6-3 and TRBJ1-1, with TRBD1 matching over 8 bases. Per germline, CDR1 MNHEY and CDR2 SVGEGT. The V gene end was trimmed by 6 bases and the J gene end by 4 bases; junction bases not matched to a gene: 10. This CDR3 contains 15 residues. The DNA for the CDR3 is TGTGCCAGCAGACCCTCCGGACAGGGTGTCACTGAAGCTTTCTTT. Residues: CASRPSGQGVTEAFF.

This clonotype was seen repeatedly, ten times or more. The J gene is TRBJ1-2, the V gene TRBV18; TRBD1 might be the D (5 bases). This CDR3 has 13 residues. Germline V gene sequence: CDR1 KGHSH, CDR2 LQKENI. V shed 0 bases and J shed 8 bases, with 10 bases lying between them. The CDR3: CASSPPQGAGYTF. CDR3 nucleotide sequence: TGTGCCAGCTCACCACCCCAGGGCGCGGGCTACACCTTC.

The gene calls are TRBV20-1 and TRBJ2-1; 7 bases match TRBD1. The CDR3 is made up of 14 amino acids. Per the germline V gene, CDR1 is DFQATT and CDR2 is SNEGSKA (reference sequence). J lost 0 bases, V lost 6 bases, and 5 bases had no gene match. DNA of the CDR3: TGCAGTGCGTACCGGGACAGCTCCTACAATGAGCAGTTCTTC. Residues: CSAYRDSSYNEQFF.

The chain's CDR3 is CSATGLEYNEQFF. The CDR3 DNA reads as TGCAGTGCTACCGGACTAGAATACAATGAGCAGTTCTTC. This chain links TRBV20-1 with TRBJ2-1; 7 positions agree with TRBD2. Germline loops: CDR1 DFQATT, CDR2 SNEGSKA (reference sequence). The CDR3 has 13 amino acids. The J segment lost 4 bases and the V segment lost 4 bases, leaving 4 bases of the junction unmatched.

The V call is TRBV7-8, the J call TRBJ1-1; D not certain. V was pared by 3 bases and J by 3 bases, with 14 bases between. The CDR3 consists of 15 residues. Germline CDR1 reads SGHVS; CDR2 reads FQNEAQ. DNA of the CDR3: TGTGCCAGCAGCTTGGTTTTAGGGCTCGACACTGAAGCTTTCTTT. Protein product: CASSLVLGLDTEAFF.

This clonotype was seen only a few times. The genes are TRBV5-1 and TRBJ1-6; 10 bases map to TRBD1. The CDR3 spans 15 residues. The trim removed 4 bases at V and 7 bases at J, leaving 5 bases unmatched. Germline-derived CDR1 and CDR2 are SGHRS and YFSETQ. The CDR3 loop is CASSGGTGDNSPLHF. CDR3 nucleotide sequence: TGCGCCAGCAGCGGCGGGACAGGGGACAATTCACCCCTCCACTTT.

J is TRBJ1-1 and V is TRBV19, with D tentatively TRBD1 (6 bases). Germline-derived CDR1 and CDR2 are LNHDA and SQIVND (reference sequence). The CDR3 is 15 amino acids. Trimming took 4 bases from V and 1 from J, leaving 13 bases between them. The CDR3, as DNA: TGTGCCAGTAGTAACCCCGGGGGGGCGAACACTGAAGCTTTCTTT. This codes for CASSNPGGANTEAFF.

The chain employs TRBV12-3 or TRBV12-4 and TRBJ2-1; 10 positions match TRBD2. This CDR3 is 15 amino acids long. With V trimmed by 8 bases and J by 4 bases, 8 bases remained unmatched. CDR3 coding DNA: TGTGCCAGCCTTTATGGGACTAGCGCATACAATGAGCAGTTCTTC. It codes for CASLYGTSAYNEQFF.

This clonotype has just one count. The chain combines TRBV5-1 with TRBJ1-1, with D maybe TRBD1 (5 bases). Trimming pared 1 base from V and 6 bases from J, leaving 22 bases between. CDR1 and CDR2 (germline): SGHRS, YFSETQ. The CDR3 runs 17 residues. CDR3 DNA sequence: TGCGCCAGCAGCTTGAGTGGACCAGGAGGGGCGCGGCCTGAAGCTTTCTTT. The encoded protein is CASSLSGPGGARPEAFF.

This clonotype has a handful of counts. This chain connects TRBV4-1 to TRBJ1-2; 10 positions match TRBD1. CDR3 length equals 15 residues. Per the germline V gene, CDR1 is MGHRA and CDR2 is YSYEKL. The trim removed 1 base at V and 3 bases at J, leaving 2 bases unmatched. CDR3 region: CASSQGDRGYYGYTF. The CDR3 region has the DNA TGCGCCAGCAGCCAAGGGGACAGGGGATACTATGGCTACACCTTC.